These 19 T cell receptor beta chains originate from one sample sequenced in a study of blood T cells in healthy people across ages. Together with a sample-barcoded 5' primer, a J-beta primer mix was included in a second PCR lasting roughly 7 to 11 cycles. TCRdb passed the 5' RACE reads through MiXCR, listing each CDR3 protein once. The sample contains hundreds of thousands of distinct CDR3 sequences, under 25% of which appear only once. The sample was blood. The receptors shown here come from a man between 65 and 85 years old in good health.

The chain recombines TRBV7-9 with TRBJ1-1; D is uncertain. From germline, CDR1 is SEHNR and CDR2 FQNEAQ (reference sequence). This CDR3 spans 13 amino acids. V was clipped by 4 bases and J by 4 bases, with 10 bases between them. CDR3 loop: CASSSGFGTEAFF. The CDR3 nucleotides read TGTGCCAGCAGCTCGGGGTTTGGCACTGAAGCTTTCTTT. The whole variable domain, remainder taken from reference TRBV7-9 and TRBJ1-1, is DTGVSQNPRHKITKRGQNVTFRCDPISEHNRLYWYRQTLGQGPEFLTYFQNEAQLEKSRLLSDRFSAERPKGSFSTLEIQRTEQGDSAMYLCASSSGFGTEAFFGQGTRLTVV.

Many counts were recorded for this clonotype. The gene calls are TRBV7-9 and TRBJ2-1; TRBD1 agrees at 12 bases. The CDR3 runs to 16 residues. Germline loops: CDR1 SEHNR, CDR2 FQNEAQ (reference sequence). V lost 0 bases to trimming and J lost 8 bases; unmatched junction nucleotides: 5. The CDR3 sequence: CASSLAGQGARDEQFF. Written as DNA, the CDR3 is TGTGCCAGCAGCTTAGCGGGACAGGGGGCCCGAGATGAGCAGTTCTTC.

This clonotype was seen only a few times. V usage is TRBV20-1 and J usage is TRBJ1-2; tentative D call: TRBD1 (5 bases). The CDR3 runs to 13 residues. Trimming removed 3 bases from V and 5 bases from J, with 13 bases in between. In germline, CDR1 is DFQATT, CDR2 SNEGSKA (reference sequence). This chain's CDR3 is CSASGQGPYGYTF. DNA for the CDR3: TGCAGTGCTAGCGGGCAGGGCCCGTATGGCTACACCTTC.

The rearrangement links TRBV11-2 to TRBJ2-6; TRBD1 might be the D (6 bases). The CDR3 has 16 residues. V lost 8 bases, J lost 0 bases, and 14 bases lay in between. Germline lookup yields CDR1 SGHAT and CDR2 FQNNGV. The CDR3 spells CASDRDIYSGANVLTF. CDR3 nucleotide sequence: TGTGCCAGCGACCGGGACATATACTCTGGGGCCAACGTCCTGACTTTC.

The chain recombines TRBV25-1 with TRBJ2-5, with TRBD1 matching over 7 bases. This CDR3 contains 15 residues. The ends lost 8 bases at V and 3 bases at J; junction bases unmatched: 12. Germline CDR1 reads MGHDK; CDR2 reads SYGVNS. DNA for the CDR3: TGTGCCAGCGGTGCCCCCGGGACAGTAAAAGAGACCCAGTACTTC. Residues: CASGAPGTVKETQYF.

This chain connects TRBV6-5 to TRBJ2-1, with D possibly matching TRBD2 (6 bases). V was shortened by 5 bases and J by 1 base, with 12 bases between the two germline ends. Germline V gene sequence: CDR1 MNHEY, CDR2 SVGAGI. The CDR3 extends over 15 amino acids. DNA for the CDR3: TGTGCCAGCAGTCGGGCGGGACTTTCCTACAATGAGCAGTTCTTC. It specifies CASSRAGLSYNEQFF.

The genes are TRBV29-1 and TRBJ2-7, with a tentative D call TRBD2 (6 bases). The V end was cut by 4 bases, the J end by 4 bases, with 11 bases between. The CDR3 runs 12 residues. Germline V gene data show CDR1 as SQVTM and CDR2 as ANQGSEA. Here the CDR3 reads CSVAKEGYEQYF. The CDR3 nucleotides are TGCAGCGTTGCCAAGGAGGGATACGAGCAGTACTTC.

This clonotype was detected many times. The CDR3 here is CASSHSGQPSYEQYF. CDR3 sequence (DNA): TGTGCCAGCAGCCATTCAGGACAGCCATCCTACGAGCAGTACTTC. This sequence joins TRBV14 and TRBJ2-5; perhaps TRBD1 as D (6 bases). The J call is in doubt because the DNA end fits TRBJ2-7 better. CDR1 SGHDN and CDR2 FVKESK come from the germline V gene. The CDR3 runs 15 residues.

This chain joins TRBV2 and TRBJ1-3; D unresolved. This CDR3 spans 15 amino acids. Trimming pared 2 bases from V and 0 bases from J, leaving 8 bases between. Looked up from germline, CDR1 is SNHLY and CDR2 is FYNNEI. CDR3 amino acids: CASSERSASGNTIYF. CDR3 sequence (DNA): TGTGCCAGCAGTGAAAGGTCAGCCTCTGGAAACACCATATATTTT.

In this sample, this clonotype turned up a few times. The junction differs from germline at one of its ends, possibly a read error. The gene calls are TRBV5-1 and TRBJ2-5, with 8 bases aligning to TRBD2. The CDR3 contains 16 residues. CDR1 SGHRS and CDR2 YFSETQ come from the germline V gene. The CDR3 here is CASSLSAGEGQETQYF. CDR3 DNA: TGCGCTAGCAGCTTGTCAGCGGGAGAAGGTCAAGAGACCCAGTACTTC.

In its sample, this clonotype was seen a few times. The gene calls are TRBV6-1 and TRBJ2-3, with 8 bases fitting TRBD2. This CDR3 region has 16 residues. After removal of 2 bases from V and 5 bases from J, the junction contained 9 bases not matched to a gene. CDR1 and CDR2 (germline): MNHNS, SASEGT. The CDR3 here is CASSELGGAGGDTQYF. The CDR3 DNA is TGTGCCAGCAGTGAACTAGGCGGCGCGGGAGGAGATACGCAGTATTTT.

This clonotype was observed a handful of times. In DNA, the CDR3 is TGTGCCAGCAGTCACACCCAAACAGATACGCAGTATTTT. It encodes CASSHTQTDTQYF. This chain uses TRBV6-5 with TRBJ2-3; D ambiguous. The CDR3 length is 13 residues. Trimming removed 5 bases from V and 3 bases from J, with 9 bases in between. Germline CDR1 is MNHEY and CDR2 is SVGAGI.

This clonotype was picked up a small number of times. This rearrangement joins TRBV6-2 or TRBV6-3 to TRBJ1-6, with D uncertain. The CDR3 has 13 amino acids. Per germline, CDR1 MNHEY and CDR2 SVGEGT. V lost 8 bases, J lost 8 bases, and 13 bases lay in between. The CDR3 sequence is CASGTRVDSPLHF. The CDR3 DNA sequence: TGTGCCAGCGGTACAAGGGTCGATTCACCCCTCCACTTT.

This clonotype was counted a few times. The V gene is TRBV19, the J gene TRBJ1-2; weak D call: TRBD1 (5 bases). Germline loops: CDR1 LNHDA, CDR2 SQIVND (reference sequence). The CDR3 has 15 amino acids. The V end was cut by 5 bases, the J end by 2 bases, with 15 bases between. The CDR3 coding sequence is TGTGCCAGTAGTCCTCCGGGACGGCTGAACTATGGCTACACCTTC. This translates into CASSPPGRLNYGYTF.

This clonotype was counted a few times. The chain recombines TRBV7-6 with TRBJ2-1; D is unclear. CDR1 and CDR2 from the germline V gene are SGHVS and FNYEAQ. The CDR3 is 14 amino acids. The germline V and J ends were trimmed by 2 bases and 4 bases, with 9 bases remaining between them. As DNA, the CDR3 is TGTGCCAGCAGCTTACTTTTGGGGTACAATGAGCAGTTCTTC. Its translation: CASSLLLGYNEQFF. The complete variable domain, with remaining parts taken from reference TRBV7-6 and TRBJ2-1, reads GAGVSQSPRYKVTKRGQDVALRCDPISGHVSLYWYRQALGQGPEFLTYFNYEAQQDKSGLPNDRFSAERPEGSISTLTIQRTEQRDSAMYRCASSLLLGYNEQFFGPGTRLTVL.

A note on this clonotype: The junction shows a germline mismatch at one end, possibly a read error. This rearrangement joins TRBV28 to TRBJ1-5; D ambiguous. The CDR3 contains 14 residues. CDR1 and CDR2 from the germline V gene are MDHEN and SYDVKM. The CDR3 is CASSPPFGNQSQHF. In DNA form, the CDR3 reads TGTGCCAGCAGTCCCCCTTTCGGCAATCAGTCCCAGCATTTT.

V usage is TRBV20-1 and J usage is TRBJ1-6; possibly TRBD1 for D (6 bases). Germline lookup yields CDR1 DFQATT and CDR2 SNEGSKA (reference sequence). V lost 0 bases and J lost 9, with 18 bases in between. The CDR3 extends over 16 amino acids. Here the CDR3 reads CSARELGQKLASPLHF. The DNA of the CDR3 is TGCAGTGCTAGAGAGCTCGGACAGAAGCTTGCTTCACCCCTCCACTTT.

Of note for this clonotype: The junction and the germline gene differ at one end; a read error may be behind it. The chain has TRBV27 and TRBJ2-5; D remains ambiguous. The DNA end is more similar to TRBJ2-1, so the J call may be wrong. CDR1 is MNHEY and CDR2 is SMNVEV in the germline V gene (reference sequence). The CDR3 is 16 residues long. The CDR3 nucleotides are TGTGCCAGCAGTTTATACCGGAAGAGCTCCTACAGTGAGCAGTTCTTC. It is translated as CASSLYRKSSYSEQFF.

The chain carries TRBV27 and TRBJ2-5; TRBD1 is a possible D gene (5 bases). V was shortened by 5 bases and J by 5 bases, with 18 bases between the two germline ends. CDR3 length: 15 residues. CDR1 is MNHEY, CDR2 SMNVEV, per germline (reference sequence). Here the CDR3 reads CASSPDSGRWETQYF. The CDR3 DNA follows: TGTGCCAGCAGTCCAGACAGTGGGCGGTGGGAGACCCAGTACTTC.